The 5 T cell receptor beta chains reported below all come from one sample, sequenced in a study of blood T cell repertoires in COVID-19. The repertoire was sequenced with immunoSEQ multiplex PCR; TCRdb's copy has only in-frame clones and lacks some. The sample lists fewer than 250,000 clones; 65% to 80% were seen once. Sequenced material: PBMCs or T cells enriched from blood (not recorded which). The source is a woman aged 50 to 65 with acute COVID-19.

V is TRBV19 and J is TRBJ2-3, with TRBD2 matching over 7 bases. Germline CDR1 is LNHDA and CDR2 is SQIVND (reference sequence). V trimming: 8 bases; J trimming: 1 base; junction bases outside the gene matches: 9. The CDR3 is 15 amino acids. The CDR3 region has the DNA TGTGCCAGTCGAGATGGGGCGGGGGGCACAGATACGCAGTATTTT. Encoded protein: CASRDGAGGTDTQYF.

The J gene is TRBJ1-1, the V gene TRBV7-9; TRBD1 matches 10 bases. The junction had 12 bases not matched to a gene; V was cut back by 6 bases and J by 5 bases. There are 16 residues in the CDR3. CDR1 and CDR2 from the germline V gene are SEHNR and FQNEAQ (reference sequence). CDR3 region: CASSYLGTGAPTEAFF. The CDR3 nucleotides read TGTGCCAGCAGTTATCTAGGGACAGGGGCTCCGACTGAAGCTTTCTTT.

As for this clone: The same CDR3 is also encoded by other DNA sequences in this sample. The V and J genes are TRBV10-3 and TRBJ1-5; 7 bases map to TRBD1. With V trimmed by 4 bases and J by 2 bases, 2 bases remained unmatched. This CDR3 region has 14 residues. Germline CDR1 ENHRY, CDR2 SYGVKD. The CDR3 region has the DNA TGTGCCATCAGTGCCACAGGGGGCAATCAGCCCCAGCATTTT. It specifies CAISATGGNQPQHF.

The rearrangement joins TRBV19 to TRBJ1-4; 8 nucleotides align to TRBD1. From germline, CDR1 is LNHDA and CDR2 SQIVND (reference sequence). The CDR3 totals 14 residues. Germline trimming cut 8 bases from V and 4 bases from J; bases unmatched to any gene: 6. The CDR3 region is CASGQTGVNEKLFF. For the CDR3, the DNA is TGTGCCAGTGGCCAGACAGGGGTTAATGAAAAACTGTTTTTT.

This sequence joins TRBV28 and TRBJ2-3; TRBD2 matches 11 bases. V was clipped by 6 bases and J by 7 bases; unmatched bases: 9. The CDR3 sequence is 15 residues long. Germline CDR1 MDHEN, CDR2 SYDVKM. Written as DNA, the CDR3 is TGTGCCAGCAGATTACGTAGCGGGGGGGCATATACGCAGTATTTT. Its protein product is CASRLRSGGAYTQYF.